This entry concerns a single TCR beta chain. Its matching antigen is unknown. Three rounds of nested PCR, following a modified ARM-PCR protocol, produced the TCRbeta library. TCRdb re-derived calls from the multiplex PCR reads in MiXCR, one entry per CDR3 protein. Here the sample spans tens of thousands of distinct CDR3 sequences, around 85% being singletons. The data stem from a study of tumor and adjacent non-tumor tissue in lung cancer. Study observations and caveats: Top 100 clones took a larger repertoire share in normal lung.

This sample's RNA came from whole unsorted tissue. Chemotherapy-naive patients with new lung cancer underwent thoracic surgery in China, August–November 2014. Sequencing was done on a sample of lung tumor tissue. The clonotype was recovered from a woman aged 45-65 years with non-small cell lung cancer.

Here the CDR3 DNA reads TGTGCCAGCAGCGCTGACAGGGGGTCCCAAGAGACCCAGTACTTC. Translated, it gives CASSADRGSQETQYF. The J gene is TRBJ2-5, the V gene TRBV11-3; 9 bases are a match to TRBD1. Germline V gene data show CDR1 as SGHNT and CDR2 as YENEEA. The CDR3 runs to 15 residues. V lost 5 bases and J lost 1; bases outside the gene matches: 5.